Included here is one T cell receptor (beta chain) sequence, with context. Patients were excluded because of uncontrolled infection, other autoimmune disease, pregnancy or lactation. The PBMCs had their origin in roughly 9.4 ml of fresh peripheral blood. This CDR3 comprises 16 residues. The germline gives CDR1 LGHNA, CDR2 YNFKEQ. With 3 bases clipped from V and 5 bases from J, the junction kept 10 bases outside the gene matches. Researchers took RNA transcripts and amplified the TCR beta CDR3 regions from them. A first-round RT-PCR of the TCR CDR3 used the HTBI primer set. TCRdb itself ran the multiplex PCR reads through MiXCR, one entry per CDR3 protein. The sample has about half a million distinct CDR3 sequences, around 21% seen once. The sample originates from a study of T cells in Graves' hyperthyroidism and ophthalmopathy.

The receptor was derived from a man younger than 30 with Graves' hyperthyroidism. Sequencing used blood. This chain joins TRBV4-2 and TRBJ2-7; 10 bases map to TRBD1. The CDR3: CASSQSRGTGEHEQYF. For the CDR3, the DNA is TGTGCCAGCAGCCAGTCTCGCGGGACAGGGGAACACGAGCAGTACTTC.